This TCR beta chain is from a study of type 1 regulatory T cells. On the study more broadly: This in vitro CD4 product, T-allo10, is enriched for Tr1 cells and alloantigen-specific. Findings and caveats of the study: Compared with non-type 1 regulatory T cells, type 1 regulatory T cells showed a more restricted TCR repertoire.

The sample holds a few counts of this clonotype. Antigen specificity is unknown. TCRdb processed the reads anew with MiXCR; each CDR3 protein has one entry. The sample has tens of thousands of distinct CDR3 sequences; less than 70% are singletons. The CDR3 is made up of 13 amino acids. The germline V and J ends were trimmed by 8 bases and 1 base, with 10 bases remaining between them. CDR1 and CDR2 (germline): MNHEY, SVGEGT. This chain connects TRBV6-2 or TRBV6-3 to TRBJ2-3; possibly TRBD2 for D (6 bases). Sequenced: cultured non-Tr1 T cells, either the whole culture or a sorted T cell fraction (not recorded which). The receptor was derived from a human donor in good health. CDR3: CASREYGTDTQYF. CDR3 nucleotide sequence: TGTGCCAGCCGGGAGTATGGCACAGATACGCAGTATTTT.